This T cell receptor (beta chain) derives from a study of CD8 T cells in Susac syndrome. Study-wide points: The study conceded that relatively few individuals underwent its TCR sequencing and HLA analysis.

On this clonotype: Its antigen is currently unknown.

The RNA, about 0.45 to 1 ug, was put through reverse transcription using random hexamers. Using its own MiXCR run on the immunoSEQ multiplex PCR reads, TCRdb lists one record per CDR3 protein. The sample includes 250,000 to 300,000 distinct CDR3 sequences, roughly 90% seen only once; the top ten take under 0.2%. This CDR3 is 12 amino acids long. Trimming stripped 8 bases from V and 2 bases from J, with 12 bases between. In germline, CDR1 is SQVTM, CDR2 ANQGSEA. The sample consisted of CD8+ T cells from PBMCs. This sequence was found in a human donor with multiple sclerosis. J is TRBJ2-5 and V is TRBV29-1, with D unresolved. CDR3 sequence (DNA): TGCAGCCGGCGGCGTGAACAAGAGACCCAGTACTTC. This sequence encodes CSRRREQETQYF.